The 29 T cell receptor beta chains reported below all come from one sample, sequenced in a study of blood T cell repertoires in COVID-19. Here immunoSEQ multiplex PCR was the method, and the copy in TCRdb shows in-frame clones only, minus some. Altogether roughly 120,000 clones are present, approximately 89% being singletons, with the ten largest covering approximately 3.5%. Sequencing was done on a sample of peripheral blood. These receptors all stem from a woman of 80 years or more with COVID-19, enrolled during active disease.

This chain links TRBV5-6 with TRBJ2-7; weak D call: TRBD2 (6 bases). V was pared by 3 bases and J by 0 bases, with 10 bases between. CDR3 length equals 14 residues. Germline assignment: CDR1 SGHDT and CDR2 YYEEEE. The CDR3: CASSSGLTSYEQYF. As DNA, the CDR3 is TGTGCCAGCAGCTCGGGACTGACCTCCTACGAGCAGTACTTC.

The DNA of the CDR3 is TGCGCCAGCAGCACAGGGACGGGAACGTATGGCTACACCTTC. Residues: CASSTGTGTYGYTF. The chain carries TRBV5-1 and TRBJ1-2; perhaps TRBD1 as D (6 bases). Germline assignment: CDR1 SGHRS and CDR2 YFSETQ. V lost 4 bases to trimming and J lost 5 bases, with 15 bases between them. This CDR3 has 14 amino acids.

The chain couples TRBV5-1 to TRBJ1-2, with 7 bases identical to TRBD1. Germline CDR1 is SGHRS and CDR2 is YFSETQ. Losses at the gene ends were 4 bases for V and 8 bases for J; bases not matched to a gene: 11. CDR3 length equals 14 residues. CDR3 coding DNA: TGCGCCAGCAGCGGGGTACAGGGGATCGACGGCTACACCTTC. This codes for CASSGVQGIDGYTF.

The chain employs TRBV7-6 and TRBJ2-3; 9 bases are shared with TRBD1. Trimming at V came to 1 base and at J to 4 bases, leaving 9 bases not matched to a gene. The germline gives CDR1 SGHVS, CDR2 FNYEAQ. CDR3 length equals 17 residues. The CDR3 DNA reads TGTGCCAGCAGCTTAGGCCTTACAGGGGGCGCTGCAGATACGCAGTATTTT. It codes for CASSLGLTGGAADTQYF.

V usage is TRBV7-2 and J usage is TRBJ2-7; TRBD2 is a possible D gene (5 bases). The ends were cut back, 1 base at V and 6 bases at J, with 13 bases in the middle. The CDR3 has 14 residues. Germline CDR1 SGHTA, CDR2 FQGNSA. Here the CDR3 reads CASSLGGLRIEQYF. The CDR3 DNA reads as TGTGCCAGCAGCTTAGGCGGGTTGCGGATCGAGCAGTACTTC.

CDR3 amino acids: CASSFYSDTNYGYTF. The CDR3, as DNA: TGTGCCAGCAGCTTTTACTCTGACACAAACTATGGCTACACCTTC. The chain joins TRBV7-8 to TRBJ1-2; D gene unclear. Germline values: CDR1 SGHVS, CDR2 FQNEAQ. The V gene lost 3 bases and the J gene lost 2 bases, with 13 bases spanning the gap. This CDR3 comprises 15 residues.

This rearrangement joins TRBV15 to TRBJ2-1, with TRBD2 identical over 7 bases. Germline-derived CDR1 and CDR2 are LNHNV and YYDKDF (reference sequence). Trimming cost V 4 bases and J 7 bases; bases outside gene matches: 13. The CDR3 is made up of 16 amino acids. The CDR3 sequence: CATSMSREGGLNEQFF. The CDR3 nucleotides are TGTGCCACCAGCATGAGTAGGGAGGGTGGTTTGAATGAGCAGTTCTTC.

V usage is TRBV27 and J usage is TRBJ2-7; maybe TRBD2 (6 bases). Germline V gene data show CDR1 as MNHEY and CDR2 as SMNVEV (reference sequence). V dropped 0 bases and J dropped 9 bases, with 21 bases sitting between them. CDR3 length equals 16 residues. CDR3 loop: CASSLSTGGWGIRQYF. CDR3 coding DNA: TGTGCCAGCAGTTTATCTACTGGAGGGTGGGGAATTCGGCAGTACTTC.

V gene TRBV6-8 combines with J gene TRBJ2-3; TRBD2 matches 15 bases. The CDR3 length is 17 residues. Germline CDR1 and CDR2: MNHGY and SAAAGT. After removal of 2 bases from V and 4 bases from J, the junction contained 4 bases not matched to a gene. In DNA, the CDR3 is TGTGCCAGCAGTTACCCGGGACTAGCGGGAGGCCCAGATACGCAGTATTTT. Its translation is CASSYPGLAGGPDTQYF.

The chain has TRBV5-1 and TRBJ2-5, with 7 bases identical to TRBD1. V lost 1 base and J lost 5; bases outside the gene matches: 5. Germline CDR1 and CDR2: SGHRS and YFSETQ. This CDR3 has 14 residues. CDR3 in DNA: TGCGCCAGCAGCTTGATGGGGACAGAGGAGACCCAGTACTTC. It codes for CASSLMGTEETQYF.

The chain links TRBV9 to TRBJ2-5; maybe TRBD2 (6 bases). CDR3 size: 14 residues. With 3 bases removed from V and 4 bases from J, the gap between germline ends came to 13 bases. Germline V gene sequence: CDR1 SGDLS, CDR2 YYNGEE. The DNA for the CDR3 is TGTGCCAGCAGCGCACACGGGAGATCAGAGACCCAGTACTTC. Its protein is CASSAHGRSETQYF.

The rearrangement joins TRBV6-5 to TRBJ1-2, with D maybe TRBD1 (5 bases). This CDR3 comprises 16 residues. Germline CDR1 is MNHEY and CDR2 is SVGAGI. The V and J ends lost 4 bases and 6 bases respectively, with 21 bases between them. CDR3: CASSSGIPTSPHGYTF. The DNA for the CDR3 is TGTGCCAGCAGTTCAGGGATCCCTACCTCCCCCCATGGCTACACCTTC.

This chain connects TRBV6-1 to TRBJ2-1; tentatively, D is TRBD2 (6 bases). V lost 2 bases and J 10 bases, leaving 15 bases between the germline ends. The length of the CDR3 is 14 residues. In germline, CDR1 is MNHNS, CDR2 SASEGT. The CDR3 spells CASSEMAGIWEQFF. The CDR3 DNA reads as TGTGCCAGCAGTGAAATGGCGGGGATCTGGGAGCAGTTCTTC.

To note about this clone: Germline is not matched at one junction end, which may reflect a read error. The rearrangement links TRBV4-2 to TRBJ2-1, with a possible D match to TRBD2 (6 bases). This CDR3 comprises 16 residues. Germline V gives CDR1 LGHNA, CDR2 YNFKEQ. Written as DNA, the CDR3 is TGTGCCAGCAGCCAAGAGTTGGGGTGGTCGGGACTGGGAGTGGTCTTC. This sequence encodes CASSQELGWSGLGVVF.

The rearrangement joins TRBV10-3 to TRBJ2-3; D call uncertain. Trimming removed 6 bases at V and 0 bases at J, with 7 bases between. Germline V gene data show CDR1 as ENHRY and CDR2 as SYGVKD. This CDR3 is 13 amino acids long. The CDR3 DNA reads as TGTGCCATCAGCCCCGGGAGCACAGATACGCAGTATTTT. Translating it yields CAISPGSTDTQYF.

In this sample, this clone turned up once. The chain is built from TRBV28 and TRBJ1-6, with D possibly TRBD1 on 5 matching bases. CDR3 length: 15 amino acids. Germline loops: CDR1 MDHEN, CDR2 SYDVKM. Trimming took 4 bases from V and 7 from J, leaving 14 bases between them. The CDR3 is CASSYPPGLNSPLHF. For the CDR3, the DNA is TGTGCCAGCAGTTACCCCCCAGGGTTGAATTCACCCCTCCACTTT.

The V call is TRBV19, the J call TRBJ1-1; D is unclear. Germline V gene lookup returns CDR1 LNHDA and CDR2 SQIVND (reference sequence). V shed 4 bases and J shed 2 bases, with 11 bases lying between them. CDR3 length: 14 amino acids. The DNA for the CDR3 is TGTGCCAGTAGTAGTTACGGAGCCAACACTGAAGCTTTCTTT. Protein sequence: CASSSYGANTEAFF.

J is TRBJ2-1 and V is TRBV7-2; D ambiguous. This CDR3 comprises 14 residues. V lost 0 bases and J lost 9, with 12 bases in between. Germline assignment: CDR1 SGHTA and CDR2 FQGNSA. DNA for the CDR3: TGTGCCAGCAGCTTAGCCTCCAAAAAGAGTGAGCAGTTCTTC. Amino acids: CASSLASKKSEQFF.

The CDR3 DNA reads as TGCGCCAGCAGCCAAGGACTAGCGGGAGTAGATGAGCAGTTCTTC. This sequence encodes CASSQGLAGVDEQFF. The V call is TRBV4-1, the J call TRBJ2-1; 12 bases line up with TRBD2. Unmatched junction bases numbered 3, after V lost 1 base and J lost 8 bases. CDR1 MGHRA and CDR2 YSYEKL come from the germline V gene. This CDR3 has 15 residues.

The gene calls are TRBV6-6 and TRBJ2-2, with 8 nucleotides matching TRBD1. The CDR3 is 15 residues long. Per germline, CDR1 MNHNY and CDR2 SVGAGI (reference sequence). J was trimmed by 0 bases and V by 7 bases; bases with no gene match: 4. As DNA, the CDR3 is TGTGCCAGCACCACGACAGGGGCGAACACCGGGGAGCTGTTTTTT. Amino acids: CASTTTGANTGELFF.

The CDR3 region is CASTQSPGQETQYF. The CDR3, as DNA: TGTGCCAGCACCCAATCACCCGGTCAAGAGACCCAGTACTTC. V gene TRBV2 combines with J gene TRBJ2-5, with unresolved D. The V gene lost 7 bases and the J gene lost 2 bases, with 14 bases spanning the gap. CDR3 length equals 14 residues. Germline V CDR1 and CDR2: SNHLY, FYNNEI.

This chain joins TRBV28 and TRBJ1-2; possible D gene TRBD1, 5 bases. Germline V CDR1 and CDR2: MDHEN, SYDVKM. Trimming shortened V by 5 bases and J by 4 bases, and 20 bases separated the two germline ends. CDR3 length: 16 amino acids. CDR3 amino acids: CASSPQDTGPAYGYTF. CDR3 nucleotide sequence: TGTGCCAGCAGTCCACAAGATACAGGACCCGCCTATGGCTACACCTTC.

As DNA, the CDR3 is TGTGCCAGCAGTACCAGCGTCGGGACAGGACTTTTTGAGCAGTTCTTC. Its protein product is CASSTSVGTGLFEQFF. This rearrangement joins TRBV28 to TRBJ2-1; TRBD1 matches at 8 bases. The CDR3 is 16 residues long. The V segment lost 5 bases and the J segment 9 bases; nucleotides outside the gene matches: 15. Germline CDR1 and CDR2: MDHEN and SYDVKM.

This clone was recorded a few times. The chain is built from TRBV4-1 and TRBJ2-3; TRBD1 agrees at 9 bases. The CDR3 runs to 15 residues. Per germline, CDR1 MGHRA and CDR2 YSYEKL. The V gene end was trimmed by 3 bases and the J gene end by 3 bases; junction bases not matched to a gene: 4. CDR3 region: CASSHSGQGTDTQYF. Written as DNA, the CDR3 is TGCGCCAGCAGCCATTCGGGACAGGGAACAGATACGCAGTATTTT.

The chain uses TRBV28 and TRBJ1-1; 8 nucleotides line up with TRBD1. The CDR3 has 15 residues. With 3 bases clipped from V and 3 bases from J, the junction kept 6 bases outside the gene matches. Per the germline V gene, CDR1 is MDHEN and CDR2 is SYDVKM. The CDR3 reads CASSLFGQGYTEAFF. CDR3 coding DNA: TGTGCCAGCAGTTTGTTCGGACAGGGTTACACTGAAGCTTTCTTT.

This clone has only a few counts. The V gene is TRBV5-8, the J gene TRBJ1-1; no reliable D call. Germline lookup yields CDR1 SGHTS and CDR2 YDEGEE. CDR3 length equals 12 residues. V shed 4 bases and J shed 0 bases, with 4 bases lying between them. The CDR3 region is CASSRLNTEAFF. The DNA of the CDR3 is TGTGCCAGCAGCCGTCTGAACACTGAAGCTTTCTTT. The whole variable domain, filled in from reference TRBV5-8 and TRBJ1-1, reads EAGVTQSPTHLIKTRGQQATLRCSPISGHTSVYWYQQALGLGLQFLLWYDEGEERNRGNFPPRFSGRQFPNYSSELNVNALELEDSALYLCASSRLNTEAFFGQGTRLTVV.

The chain has TRBV7-3 and TRBJ2-1; TRBD2 might be the D (5 bases). V was trimmed by 5 bases and J by 2 bases, leaving 19 bases between them. The CDR3 is 17 residues long. Germline V lookup: CDR1 SGHTA, CDR2 FQGTGA. CDR3 loop: CASSPVMVRAPYNEQFF. The CDR3 DNA reads TGTGCCAGCAGCCCAGTCATGGTGCGGGCCCCCTACAATGAGCAGTTCTTC.

The chain recombines TRBV28 with TRBJ2-7; D may be TRBD2 (5 bases). CDR1 and CDR2 from the germline V gene are MDHEN and SYDVKM. The CDR3 is 14 amino acids. Trimming took 1 base from V and 0 from J, leaving 7 bases between them. The CDR3 DNA reads TGTGCCAGCAGTTTATCGAGCGGCTCCTACGAGCAGTACTTC. It codes for CASSLSSGSYEQYF. The full variable domain, rest sourced from reference TRBV28 and TRBJ2-7, is DVKVTQSSRYLVKRTGEKVFLECVQDMDHENMFWYRQDPGLGLRLIYFSYDVKMKEKGDIPEGYSVSREKKERFSLILESASTNQTSMYLCASSLSSGSYEQYFGPGTRLTVT.

The V gene is TRBV6-2 or TRBV6-3, the J gene TRBJ2-7; TRBD1 matches 9 bases. Germline V gives CDR1 MNHEY, CDR2 SVGEGT. Trimming took 6 bases from V and 6 from J; bases not matched to a gene: 9. The CDR3 sequence is 14 residues long. The CDR3 region is CASSNEGQGSEQYF. CDR3 DNA: TGTGCCAGCAGCAATGAGGGACAGGGCAGCGAGCAGTACTTC.